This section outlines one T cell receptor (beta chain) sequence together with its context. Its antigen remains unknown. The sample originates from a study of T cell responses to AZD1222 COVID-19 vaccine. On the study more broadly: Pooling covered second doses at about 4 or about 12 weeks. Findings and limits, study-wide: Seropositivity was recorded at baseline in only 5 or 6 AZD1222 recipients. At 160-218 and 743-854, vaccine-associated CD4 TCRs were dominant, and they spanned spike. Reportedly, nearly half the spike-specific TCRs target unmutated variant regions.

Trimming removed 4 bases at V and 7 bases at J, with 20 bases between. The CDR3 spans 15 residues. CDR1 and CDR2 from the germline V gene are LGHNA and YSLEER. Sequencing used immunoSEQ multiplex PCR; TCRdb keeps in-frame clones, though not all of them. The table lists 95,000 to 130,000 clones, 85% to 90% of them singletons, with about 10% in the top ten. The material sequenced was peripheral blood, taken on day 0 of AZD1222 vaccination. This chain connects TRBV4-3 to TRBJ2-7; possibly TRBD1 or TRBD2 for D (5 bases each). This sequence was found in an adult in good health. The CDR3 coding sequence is TGCGCCAGCAGCCGTTTTGGGACGGCGGCCCGAGAGCAGTACTTC. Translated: CASSRFGTAAREQYF.